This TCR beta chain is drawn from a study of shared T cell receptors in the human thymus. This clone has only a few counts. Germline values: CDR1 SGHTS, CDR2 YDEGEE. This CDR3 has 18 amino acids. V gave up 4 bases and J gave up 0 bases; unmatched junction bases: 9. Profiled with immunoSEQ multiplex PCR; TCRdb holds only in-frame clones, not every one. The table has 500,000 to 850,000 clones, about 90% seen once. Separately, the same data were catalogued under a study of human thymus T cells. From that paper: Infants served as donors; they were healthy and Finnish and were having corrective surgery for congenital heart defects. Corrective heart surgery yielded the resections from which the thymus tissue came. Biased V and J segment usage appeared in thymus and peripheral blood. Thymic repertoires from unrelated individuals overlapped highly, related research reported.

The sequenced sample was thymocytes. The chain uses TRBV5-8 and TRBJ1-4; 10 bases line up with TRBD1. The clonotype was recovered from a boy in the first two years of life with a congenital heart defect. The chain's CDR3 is CASSQRGQGRATNEKLFF. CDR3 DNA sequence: TGTGCCAGCAGCCAAAGGGGACAGGGGCGTGCAACTAATGAAAAACTGTTTTTT.